This TCR beta chain appears in the sequencing data of a study of identical twins. Germline values: CDR1 MNHEY, CDR2 SVGAGI. Unmatched junction bases numbered 8, after V lost 2 bases and J lost 10 bases. This CDR3 comprises 15 residues. This clonotype showed up just a few times. Its antigen is unidentified. TCRdb reprocessed the 5' RACE reads with MiXCR, giving one entry per CDR3 protein. Of a few hundred thousand distinct CDR3 sequences in the sample, approximately 8% are singletons; the top ten hold less than 2.5%. General study results and limits: Conclusions relied on cross-sectional statistical analysis, not following the same donors. The study found excess low generation probability among twin-shared out-of-frame alpha sequences. Beta out-of-frame sequences displayed a weaker excess of sharing between twins. Model-predicted out-of-frame TCR alpha sharing fell below observed values in monozygotic twins.

This same sample was also taken into another study, of yellow fever vaccine responses in identical twins.

The material sequenced was memory (CD45RO+) T cells sorted from blood. The sequence was collected from a woman between 18 and 29 years old in good health. The chain employs TRBV6-5 and TRBJ2-3; 11 bases are shared with TRBD2. The CDR3 reads CASSYGSSGRTSQYF. In DNA, the CDR3 is TGTGCCAGCAGTTACGGGTCTAGCGGGAGGACTTCGCAGTATTTT.